This record looks at one TCR beta chain sequence and its context. The source of the sample is a study of blood T cell repertoires in COVID-19. The CDR3 length is 14 residues. V lost 2 bases to trimming and J lost 7 bases, with 12 bases between them. In germline, CDR1 is SNHLY, CDR2 FYNNEI. Sequenced by immunoSEQ multiplex PCR; TCRdb stores in-frame clones only, minus some. This sample yields about 250,000 clones, of which under 90% are seen a single time; 0.94% belongs to the top ten. This chain joins TRBV2 and TRBJ2-1; no clear D. The specimen was peripheral blood. The clonotype originates from a woman in her 40s who had recovered from COVID-19. The chain's CDR3 is CASSERVSVNEQFF. CDR3 bases: TGTGCCAGCAGTGAACGGGTTTCAGTTAATGAGCAGTTCTTC.